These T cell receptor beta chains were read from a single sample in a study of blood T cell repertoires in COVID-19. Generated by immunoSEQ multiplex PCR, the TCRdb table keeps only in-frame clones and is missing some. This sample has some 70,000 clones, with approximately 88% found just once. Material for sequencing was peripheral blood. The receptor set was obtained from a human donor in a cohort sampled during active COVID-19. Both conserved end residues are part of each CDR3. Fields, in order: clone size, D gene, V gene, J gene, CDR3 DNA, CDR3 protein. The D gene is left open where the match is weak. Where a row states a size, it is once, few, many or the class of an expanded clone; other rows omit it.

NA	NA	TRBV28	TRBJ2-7	TGTGCCAGCAGTTTGAGGAGCTCCTACGAGCAGTACTTC	CASSLRSSYEQYF
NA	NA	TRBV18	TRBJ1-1	TGTGCCAGCTCCCCAGAGCGGGACACGAACACTGAAGCTTTCTTT	CASSPERDTNTEAFF
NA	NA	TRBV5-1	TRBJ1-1	TGCGCCAGCAGCTCCACAGTGGGCACTGAAGCTTTCTTT	CASSSTVGTEAFF
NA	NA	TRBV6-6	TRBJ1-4	TGTGCCAGCAGCCGGGGGGAAGGGAACGGAAAACTGTTTTTT	CASSRGEGNGKLFF
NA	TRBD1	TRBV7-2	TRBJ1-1	TGTGCCAGCAGCTTCCGGGACAGGGCCACTGAAGCTTTCTTT	CASSFRDRATEAFF
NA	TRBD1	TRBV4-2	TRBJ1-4	TGTGCCAGCAGCCATGGACAGGGTGGTGAAAAACTGTTTTTT	CASSHGQGGEKLFF
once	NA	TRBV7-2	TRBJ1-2	TGTGCCAGCACCCTGTTGGGGGCACGAGAGCATGGCTACACCTTC	CASTLLGAREHGYTF
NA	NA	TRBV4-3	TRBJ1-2	TGCGCCAGCAGCAAGCCCCCCCATTATGGCTACACCTTC	CASSKPPHYGYTF
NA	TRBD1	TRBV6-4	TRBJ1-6	TGTGCCAGCAGTGACTCCTCAGGGGGGAATTCACCCCTCCACTTT	CASSDSSGGNSPLHF
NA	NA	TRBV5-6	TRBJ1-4	TGTGCCAGCAGCTCCGGGACTGAGGCTGAAAAACTGTTTTTT	CASSSGTEAEKLFF
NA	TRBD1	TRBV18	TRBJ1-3	TGTGCCAGCTCACCACGGGACAGTGGAAACACCATATATTTT	CASSPRDSGNTIYF
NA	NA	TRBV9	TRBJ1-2	TGTGCCAGCAGCGTGGGGGCGTTGTCCTTAAATGGCTACACCTTC	CASSVGALSLNGYTF
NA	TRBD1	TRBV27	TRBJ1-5	TGTGCCAGCAGAGACAGGGTGGGTCAGCCCCAGCATTTT	CASRDRVGQPQHF
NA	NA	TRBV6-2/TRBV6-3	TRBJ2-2	TGTGCCAGCAGCCCGGGTCTCGCCTCTGAGGTGTTTTTT	CASSPGLASEVFF
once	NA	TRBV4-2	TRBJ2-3	TGTGCCAGCAGCCAAGAGCCAGTAAAAACAGATACGCAGTATTTT	CASSQEPVKTDTQYF
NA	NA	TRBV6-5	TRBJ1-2	TGTGCCAGCAGGCAACCGGAGGAGGGTGGCTACACCTTC	CASRQPEEGGYTF
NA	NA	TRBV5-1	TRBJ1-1	TGCGCCAGCAGCTCCGGGATAGTTACTGAAGCTTTCTTT	CASSSGIVTEAFF
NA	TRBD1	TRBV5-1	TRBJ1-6	TGCGCCAGCAGCCCGAGCTCGACAGGGAGGAGGTATTCACCCCTCCACTTT	CASSPSSTGRRYSPLHF
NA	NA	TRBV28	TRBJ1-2	TGTGCCAGCAGCCAGAACTATGGCTACACCTTC	CASSQNYGYTF
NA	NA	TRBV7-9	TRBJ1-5	TGTGCCAGCAGCGCAGGACGGTCCGGGGGGAATCAGCCCCAGCATTTT	CASSAGRSGGNQPQHF
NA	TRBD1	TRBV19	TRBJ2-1	TGTGCCAGTAGCATACAGGGGGCAGCCTACAATGAGCAGTTCTTC	CASSIQGAAYNEQFF
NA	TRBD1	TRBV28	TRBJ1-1	TGTGCCAGCAGTCCTCAAGCCCGACAGGGTGGAGCTTTCTTT	CASSPQARQGGAFF
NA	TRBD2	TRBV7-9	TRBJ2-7	TGTGCCAGCAGCTCATCCGGGACTATAGCCTACGAGCAGTACTTC	CASSSSGTIAYEQYF
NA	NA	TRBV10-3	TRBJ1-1	TGTGCCATCAGTGAGTCGACTCGGGGGAACACTGAAGCTTTCTTT	CAISESTRGNTEAFF
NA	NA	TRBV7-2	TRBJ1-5	TGTGCCAGCAGCTTGAGCGGGCAGGTCCAGCCCCAGCATTTT	CASSLSGQVQPQHF
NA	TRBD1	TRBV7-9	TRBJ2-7	TGTGCCAGCAGCCCGTACGGGACAGGGAGTCGGTACGAGCAGTACTTC	CASSPYGTGSRYEQYF
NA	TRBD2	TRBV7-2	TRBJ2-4	TGTGCCAGCAGCGGCGGGACTAGCGGGAGGGTCATTCAGTACTTC	CASSGGTSGRVIQYF
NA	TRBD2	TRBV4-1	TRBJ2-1	TGCGCCAGCAGCCGCCGCGACGGGGGGGCCTCCTACAATGAGCAGTTCTTC	CASSRRDGGASYNEQFF
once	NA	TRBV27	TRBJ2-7	TGTGCCAGCAGTAGGGGCCTCTACGAGCAGTACTTC	CASSRGLYEQYF
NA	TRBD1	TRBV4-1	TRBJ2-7	TGCGCCAGCAGCTCCCCTGGGACAGAGAAGCACTACGAGCAGTACTTC	CASSSPGTEKHYEQYF